The next 10 T cell receptor beta chains were all read from a single sample in a study of sequential checkpoint blockade in melanoma. Treatment denoted: randomized to nivolumab then ipilimumab (arm A) or the reverse (arm B). Repertoires were generated with immunoSEQ multiplex PCR, while TCRdb's copy carries only in-frame clones and drops some. The sample consists of fewer than 20,000 clones, around 72% of them appearing once. The material sequenced was tumor tissue (inferred from file names), taken from a patient given nivolumab and ipilimumab in sequence. These receptors originate from a human donor with melanoma.

In its sample, this clone was seen a few times. The chain couples TRBV28 to TRBJ2-5, with D possibly called TRBD1 or TRBD2 (6 bases each). V dropped 6 bases and J dropped 5 bases, with 13 bases sitting between them. Germline CDR1 reads MDHEN; CDR2 reads SYDVKM. This CDR3 is built from 13 residues. In nucleotides, the CDR3 is TGTGCCAGCAGGGGGGCAGGGAGGGAGACCCAGTACTTC. Protein: CASRGAGRETQYF.

The chain couples TRBV19 to TRBJ2-2; D is undetermined. The CDR3 runs 17 residues. V gave up 5 bases and J gave up 5 bases, with 21 bases separating them. Germline values: CDR1 LNHDA, CDR2 SQIVND (reference sequence). The DNA of the CDR3 is TGTGCCAGTAGTCGAATCGGGCCTGGGATGAGGACCGGGGAGCTGTTTTTT. Translated, it gives CASSRIGPGMRTGELFF. Complete variable domain (other parts from reference TRBV19 and TRBJ2-2): DGGITQSPKYLFRKEGQNVTLSCEQNLNHDAMYWYRQDPGQGLRLIYYSQIVNDFQKGDIAEGYSVSREKKESFPLTVTSAQKNPTAFYLCASSRIGPGMRTGELFFGEGSRLTVL.

The rearrangement uses TRBV2 and TRBJ2-1; 12 bases fit TRBD2. CDR3 size: 16 residues. CDR1 SNHLY and CDR2 FYNNEI come from the germline V gene. The V segment lost 3 bases and the J segment 5 bases; nucleotides outside the gene matches: 5. CDR3 residues: CASSDLAGGRNNEQFF. Written as DNA, the CDR3 is TGTGCCAGCAGTGACCTAGCGGGGGGGCGGAACAATGAGCAGTTCTTC.

The V gene is TRBV30, the J gene TRBJ2-7; unclear D gene. The length of the CDR3 is 13 residues. From germline, CDR1 is GTSNPN and CDR2 SVGIG (reference sequence). V was trimmed by 0 bases and J by 2 bases, leaving 8 bases between them. CDR3 loop: CAWSVLSAYEQYF. CDR3 bases: TGTGCCTGGAGTGTACTCAGTGCCTACGAGCAGTACTTC. The full variable domain, completed using reference TRBV30 and TRBJ2-7, is SQTIHQWPATLVQPVGSPLSLECTVEGTSNPNLYWYRQAAGRGLQLLFYSVGIGQISSEVPQNLSASRPQDRQFILSSKKLLLSDSGFYLCAWSVLSAYEQYFGPGTRLTVT.

The V and J genes are TRBV19 and TRBJ2-7; 8 nucleotides agree with TRBD1. This CDR3 contains 18 residues. Losses at the gene ends were 5 bases for V and 0 bases for J; bases not matched to a gene: 15. Germline CDR1 and CDR2: LNHDA and SQIVND (reference sequence). This chain's CDR3 is CASSYTLLGTGFSYEQYF. CDR3 DNA sequence: TGTGCCAGTAGTTACACCCTCCTCGGGACAGGTTTCTCCTACGAGCAGTACTTC.

V usage is TRBV6-8 and J usage is TRBJ2-7; 9 bases line up with TRBD1. V shed 4 bases and J 5 bases; nucleotides not matched to a gene: 3. Germline V gives CDR1 MNHGY, CDR2 SAAAGT. This CDR3 has 13 amino acids. The CDR3 loop reads CASSSGDRDEQYF. The CDR3 region has the DNA TGTGCCAGCAGTTCGGGGGACAGGGACGAGCAGTACTTC.

This chain connects TRBV2 to TRBJ1-1; D unresolved. The ends were cut back, 8 bases at V and 3 bases at J, with 10 bases in the middle. CDR1 is SNHLY and CDR2 is FYNNEI in the germline V gene. CDR3 length: 12 residues. DNA of the CDR3: TGTGCCAGCGTAATGGGGTACACTGAAGCTTTCTTT. Translating it yields CASVMGYTEAFF.

The CDR3 region has the DNA TGTGCCAGCTCTTCCTCGCGGGACACTGAAGCTTTCTTT. Its translation is CASSSSRDTEAFF. The genes are TRBV18 and TRBJ1-1; D remains ambiguous. The CDR3 is made up of 13 amino acids. Germline-derived CDR1 and CDR2 are KGHSH and LQKENI. Trimming cost V 6 bases and J 3 bases, with 11 bases left between them.

The chain uses TRBV12-2 and TRBJ2-1. TRBV12-2 is recorded as a pseudogene. The CDR3 is 15 amino acids. CDR3 sequence reads: CATSDDPSSYNEQFF. DNA for the CDR3: TGTGCCACCTCGGACGACCCATCCTCCTACAATGAGCAGTTCTTC.

The J gene is TRBJ1-1, the V gene TRBV12-5; 7 nucleotides agree with TRBD1. The CDR3 sequence is 11 residues long. Germline V CDR1 and CDR2: LGHNT, FRNRAP. For the CDR3, the DNA is TGTGCCAGCGCAGGGGGATCTGAAGCTTTCTTT. This translates into CASAGGSEAFF.